Listed here are 31 T cell receptor beta chains from one sample, sequenced in a study of OX40 agonist ivuxolimab in advanced cancers. The repertoire was sequenced with immunoSEQ multiplex PCR; TCRdb's copy has only in-frame clones and lacks some. The sample contains tens of thousands of clones, approximately 87% of which appear only once. This sample comprised CD4+ or CD8+ T cells sorted from blood, obtained in a trial of the OX40 agonist ivuxolimab. These receptors all come from an adult with an advanced solid tumor such as melanoma, head and neck, liver or kidney cancer.

J is TRBJ1-5 and V is TRBV6-5; possibly TRBD1 for D (5 bases). In germline, CDR1 is MNHEY, CDR2 SVGAGI. This CDR3 has 13 residues. The V gene lost 6 bases and the J gene lost 6 bases, with 12 bases spanning the gap. CDR3 nucleotide sequence: TGTGCCAGCAGCCAGAGGAGGGGTCAGCCCCAGCATTTT. Translating gives CASSQRRGQPQHF.

This clone was observed a few times. The rearrangement links TRBV5-1 to TRBJ2-1; D uncertain. This CDR3 comprises 16 residues. V was clipped by 6 bases and J by 0 bases, with 16 bases between them. CDR1 SGHRS and CDR2 YFSETQ come from the germline V gene. The CDR3 spells CASNAQAANSYNEQFF. CDR3 coding DNA: TGCGCCAGCAACGCCCAAGCCGCGAACTCCTACAATGAGCAGTTCTTC.

This clone occurred once. The chain combines TRBV30 with TRBJ2-1; 7 nucleotides line up with TRBD1. Trimming cost V 3 bases and J 5 bases; bases outside gene matches: 13. This CDR3 is 16 amino acids long. The V gene's germline CDR1 is GTSNPN and CDR2 SVGIG (reference sequence). The CDR3 region is CAWRDRGLVTNNEQFF. The CDR3, as DNA: TGTGCCTGGAGAGATAGGGGGCTGGTAACTAACAATGAGCAGTTCTTC. The full variable domain, completed using reference TRBV30 and TRBJ2-1, is SQTIHQWPATLVQPVGSPLSLECTVEGTSNPNLYWYRQAAGRGLQLLFYSVGIGQISSEVPQNLSASRPQDRQFILSSKKLLLSDSGFYLCAWRDRGLVTNNEQFFGPGTRLTVL.

In its sample, this clone was seen a few times. The CDR3 loop is CAWSAGQMNTEAFF. CDR3 coding DNA: TGTGCCTGGAGTGCGGGACAGATGAACACTGAAGCTTTCTTT. The chain joins TRBV30 to TRBJ1-1; 7 positions agree with TRBD1. CDR3 length: 14 residues. Trimming at V came to 1 base and at J to 0 bases, leaving 2 bases not matched to a gene. Germline CDR1 GTSNPN, CDR2 SVGIG (reference sequence).

This chain joins TRBV29-1 and TRBJ2-7; tentative D call: TRBD1 (5 bases). CDR1 and CDR2 (germline): SQVTM, ANQGSEA. The CDR3 totals 11 residues. V shed 1 base and J shed 4 bases, with 5 bases lying between them. The CDR3 is CSVEGQYEQYF. The CDR3 DNA reads TGCAGCGTTGAAGGACAGTACGAGCAGTACTTC.

This chain uses TRBV28 with TRBJ1-5; D gene ambiguous. The CDR3 loop spans 12 amino acids. The ends were cut back, 8 bases at V and 3 bases at J, with 8 bases in the middle. CDR1 MDHEN and CDR2 SYDVKM come from the germline V gene. CDR3 nucleotides: TGTGCCAGCCACAGTCCCAATCAGCCCCAGCATTTT. Its translation is CASHSPNQPQHF.

The gene calls are TRBV6-1 and TRBJ1-4; D is unresolved. Looked up from germline, CDR1 is MNHNS and CDR2 is SASEGT. CDR3 length equals 14 residues. Trimming removed 2 bases at V and 5 bases at J, with 9 bases between. The CDR3 sequence: CASSEILRNEKLFF. The CDR3 region has the DNA TGTGCCAGCAGTGAAATCCTGAGAAATGAAAAACTGTTTTTT.

V usage is TRBV11-2 and J usage is TRBJ2-7; D is undetermined. In germline, CDR1 is SGHAT, CDR2 FQNNGV. V lost 5 bases, J lost 1 base, and 24 bases lay in between. CDR3 length equals 18 residues. Written as DNA, the CDR3 is TGTGCCAGCAGCCCCTTATCCCTTGGGCAGGCCCGATCCTACGAGCAGTACTTC. Protein product: CASSPLSLGQARSYEQYF.

V usage is TRBV6-5 and J usage is TRBJ1-4; D may be TRBD1 (6 bases). Germline V gene sequence: CDR1 MNHEY, CDR2 SVGAGI. The V and J ends lost 5 bases and 7 bases respectively, with 8 bases between them. The CDR3 has 12 residues. CDR3 amino acids: CASSTGSEKLFF. In DNA, the CDR3 is TGTGCCAGCAGTACAGGGAGTGAAAAACTGTTTTTT.

V and J are TRBV10-1 and TRBJ2-5; 11 positions match TRBD2. Germline V gene sequence: CDR1 WNHNN, CDR2 SYGVQD (reference sequence). CDR3 size: 12 residues. The junction had 1 base not matched to a gene; V was cut back by 8 bases and J by 5 bases. The CDR3, as DNA: TGCGCCAGCTCTAGCGGGGGGGAGACCCAGTACTTC. The encoded protein is CASSSGGETQYF.

The CDR3 loop reads CASSFGTRGDEKLFF. In DNA form, the CDR3 reads TGTGCCAGCAGTTTCGGGACGCGGGGGGATGAAAAACTGTTTTTT. The chain joins TRBV6-5 to TRBJ1-4; D might be TRBD1 (5 bases). V gave up 4 bases and J gave up 6 bases, with 15 bases separating them. Germline V gives CDR1 MNHEY, CDR2 SVGAGI. The CDR3 length is 15 residues.

The V gene is TRBV21-1, the J gene TRBJ2-7. TRBV21-1 is flagged as a pseudogene. The CDR3 runs 16 residues. CDR3: CASSKDNGESSYEQYF. CDR3 sequence (DNA): TGTGCCAGCAGCAAAGACAACGGCGAGAGCTCCTACGAGCAGTACTTC.

J is TRBJ1-3 and V is TRBV19, with 8 positions matching TRBD1. V shed 5 bases, J shed 2 bases, and the junction held 5 bases outside the gene matches. This CDR3 contains 15 residues. Per germline, CDR1 LNHDA and CDR2 SQIVND (reference sequence). The CDR3 nucleotides read TGTGCCAGTAGTCAGGGGGCGAAGCCTGGAAACACCATATATTTT. Protein: CASSQGAKPGNTIYF.

In its sample, this clone was seen a few times. The rearrangement links TRBV5-5 to TRBJ2-3, with D tentatively TRBD1 (7 bases). V was clipped by 3 bases and J by 1 base, with 12 bases between them. The length of the CDR3 is 15 residues. CDR1 is SGHKS, CDR2 YYEKEE, per germline (reference sequence). CDR3 sequence reads: CASSSGDSRTDTQYF. The CDR3 region has the DNA TGTGCCAGCAGCTCGGGGGACAGTCGCACAGATACGCAGTATTTT.

The V gene is TRBV5-5, the J gene TRBJ1-1; D is uncertain. This CDR3 has 14 amino acids. V dropped 4 bases and J dropped 0 bases, with 10 bases sitting between them. Germline V CDR1 and CDR2: SGHKS, YYEKEE (reference sequence). The CDR3 nucleotides read TGTGCCAGCAGCCCCCCCCTGCTGAACACTGAAGCTTTCTTT. Amino acids: CASSPPLLNTEAFF.

The CDR3 DNA is TGTGCCAGCAGAGCTCAGGGGGCGATGACTCAGCCCCAGCATTTT. Protein product: CASRAQGAMTQPQHF. This chain links TRBV6-5 with TRBJ1-5; TRBD1 agrees at 8 bases. V dropped 6 bases and J dropped 6; count of bases not matched to a gene: 10. The CDR3 totals 15 residues. The germline CDR1 and CDR2 sequences are MNHEY and SVGAGI.

The V gene is TRBV18, the J gene TRBJ2-7, with TRBD1 matching 11 bases. CDR3 length: 14 amino acids. From germline, CDR1 is KGHSH and CDR2 LQKENI. V shed 3 bases and J 3 bases; nucleotides not matched to a gene: 1. The CDR3 spells CASSPGTGGYEQYF. DNA of the CDR3: TGTGCCAGCTCACCCGGGACAGGGGGCTACGAGCAGTACTTC.

The chain has TRBV2 and TRBJ2-7; 9 bases fit TRBD1. The CDR3 is 15 amino acids. Trimming at V came to 2 bases and at J to 7 bases, leaving 9 bases not matched to a gene. Germline CDR1 reads SNHLY; CDR2 reads FYNNEI. DNA for the CDR3: TGTGCCAGCAGTGAATTAGGACAGGGGATGAGGGAGCAGTACTTC. It is translated as CASSELGQGMREQYF. Variable domain in full (rest from reference TRBV2 and TRBJ2-7): EPEVTQTPSHQVTQMGQEVILRCVPISNHLYFYWYRQILGQKVEFLVSFYNNEISEKSEIFDDQFSVERPDGSNFTLKIRSTKLEDSAMYFCASSELGQGMREQYFGPGTRLTVT.

V usage is TRBV18 and J usage is TRBJ1-1, with D possibly matching TRBD1 (5 bases). From germline, CDR1 is KGHSH and CDR2 LQKENI. Trimming removed 3 bases at V and 1 base at J, with 9 bases between. The CDR3 runs to 14 residues. In DNA, the CDR3 is TGTGCCAGCTCACCGGGGGGACCGAACACTGAAGCTTTCTTT. This gives the protein CASSPGGPNTEAFF.

V and J are TRBV9 and TRBJ2-7, with TRBD1 matching over 7 bases. CDR1 and CDR2 (germline): SGDLS, YYNGEE. The CDR3 spans 15 residues. V lost 0 bases, J lost 2 bases, and 5 bases stayed unmatched. The CDR3, as DNA: TGTGCCAGCAGCGTAGCTCCGGACAGGACCTACGAGCAGTACTTC. It translates to CASSVAPDRTYEQYF.

The chain is built from TRBV5-1 and TRBJ1-2; D remains ambiguous. The germline V gene encodes CDR1 SGHRS and CDR2 YFSETQ. The V gene lost 7 bases and the J gene lost 2 bases, with 15 bases spanning the gap. CDR3 size: 14 residues. In DNA, the CDR3 is TGCGCCAGCTATACTATTCCGGGAAACTATGGCTACACCTTC. Translating it yields CASYTIPGNYGYTF.

The chain uses TRBV19 and TRBJ1-1; D may be TRBD1 (5 bases). This CDR3 has 15 amino acids. V was clipped by 6 bases and J by 4 bases, with 18 bases between them. CDR1 and CDR2 from the germline V gene are LNHDA and SQIVND (reference sequence). CDR3 region: CASRVRRGEGTEAFF. CDR3 sequence (DNA): TGTGCCAGTAGAGTGCGGAGGGGTGAGGGCACTGAAGCTTTCTTT.

The V call is TRBV5-4, the J call TRBJ2-5; tentative D call: TRBD1 (6 bases). The ends were cut back, 1 base at V and 3 bases at J, with 10 bases in the middle. Germline V gene data show CDR1 as SGHNT and CDR2 as YYREEE (reference sequence). CDR3 length equals 14 residues. The CDR3 coding sequence is TGTGCCAGCAGCTTGACAGGGAGTGAAGAGACCCAGTACTTC. Translated, it gives CASSLTGSEETQYF.

V is TRBV9 and J is TRBJ2-1, with TRBD1 matching over 7 bases. The CDR3 is 15 amino acids. The V gene end was trimmed by 0 bases and the J gene end by 2 bases; junction bases not matched to a gene: 2. Germline V gene sequence: CDR1 SGDLS, CDR2 YYNGEE. The CDR3 spells CASSVGQGAYNEQFF. CDR3 nucleotide sequence: TGTGCCAGCAGCGTAGGACAGGGTGCCTACAATGAGCAGTTCTTC.

This clone was counted a single time. This sequence joins TRBV2 and TRBJ2-1; D may correspond to TRBD1 or TRBD2 (5 bases each). Trimming removed 5 bases at V and 15 bases at J, with 20 bases between. Germline V CDR1 and CDR2: SNHLY, FYNNEI. CDR3 length: 13 amino acids. The CDR3 sequence is CASSFGGTPPLFF. The DNA for the CDR3 is TGTGCCAGCAGTTTTGGGGGTACCCCGCCGCTGTTCTTC.

The chain couples TRBV30 to TRBJ2-7, with unresolved D. Germline V lookup: CDR1 GTSNPN, CDR2 SVGIG (reference sequence). V shed 4 bases and J shed 3 bases, with 13 bases lying between them. The CDR3 runs 13 residues. CDR3 protein: CAWTLLTDYEQYF. CDR3 DNA: TGTGCCTGGACCCTACTTACGGACTACGAGCAGTACTTC.

The chain recombines TRBV28 with TRBJ1-2; the D is unclear. The CDR3 has 15 residues. Deletions cut 4 bases from V and 0 bases from J, with 12 bases between. Germline V CDR1 and CDR2: MDHEN, SYDVKM. CDR3: CASSSNTAANYGYTF. The CDR3 coding sequence is TGTGCCAGCAGTTCTAACACGGCAGCTAACTATGGCTACACCTTC.

The J gene is TRBJ2-2, the V gene TRBV18; 7 nucleotides line up with TRBD1. J gave up 4 bases and V 3 bases, and 8 bases lay outside the gene matches. The length of the CDR3 is 16 residues. Germline assignment: CDR1 KGHSH and CDR2 LQKENI. This chain's CDR3 is CASSPFPTGLTGELFF. CDR3 nucleotide sequence: TGTGCCAGCTCACCGTTTCCGACAGGGCTCACCGGGGAGCTGTTTTTT.

This clone was detected only once. The rearrangement joins TRBV7-8 to TRBJ1-5; TRBD1 matches at 8 bases. Germline V gives CDR1 SGHVS, CDR2 FQNEAQ. The CDR3 is made up of 18 amino acids. Losses at the gene ends were 0 bases for V and 2 bases for J; bases not matched to a gene: 9. CDR3 bases: TGTGCCAGCAGCTTAGCCAGGACAGGGAGAAATGGCAATCAGCCCCAGCATTTT. Residues: CASSLARTGRNGNQPQHF.

V gene TRBV9 combines with J gene TRBJ1-2; D remains unclear. The V end lost 4 bases, the J end lost 3 bases, and 10 bases lay between the germline ends. Germline V gives CDR1 SGDLS, CDR2 YYNGEE. CDR3 length equals 13 residues. The CDR3 region is CASSPGEDYGYTF. The CDR3 DNA reads as TGTGCCAGCAGCCCAGGCGAAGACTATGGCTACACCTTC.

This chain joins TRBV30 and TRBJ2-7; TRBD1 is a possible D gene (6 bases). The CDR3 contains 15 residues. Trimming took 3 bases from V and 1 from J, leaving 16 bases between them. CDR1 and CDR2 from the germline V gene are GTSNPN and SVGIG (reference sequence). The CDR3 is CAWSQHRVASYEQYF. CDR3 bases: TGTGCCTGGAGCCAACACAGGGTCGCATCCTACGAGCAGTACTTC.